A selection of T cell receptor beta chains follows, all from one sample in a study of T cell responses to AZD1222 COVID-19 vaccine. The method was immunoSEQ multiplex PCR; TCRdb's version includes in-frame clones alone and lacks a portion of them. The sample carries more than 110,000 clones, nearly 95% recorded once. The sample in question was peripheral blood, obtained 28 days after the second AZD1222 dose. The receptors originated from an adult who received the AZD1222 COVID-19 vaccine. Both conserved end residues are part of each CDR3. Each record gives: CDR3 DNA, CDR3 protein, D gene, J gene, V gene, clone size. A D gene is named only where the DNA matches it firmly. A row's size may be missing; if present it is once, few, many or a size class.

DNA: TGTGCCACCAGTGATCCCCTAGCGGGTCACACCGGGGAGCTGTTTTTT
CDR3: CATSDPLAGHTGELFF
D: TRBD2
J: TRBJ2-2
V: TRBV24-1
size: .

DNA: TGTGCCAGCAGCGGAGGGACGGTTCGGACCCACGAGCAGTACTTC
CDR3: CASSGGTVRTHEQYF
D: .
J: TRBJ2-7
V: TRBV9
size: .

DNA: TGTGCCATCAGTGAGTTCGCCAGGGAAGACGAGCAGTACTTC
CDR3: CAISEFAREDEQYF
D: .
J: TRBJ2-7
V: TRBV10-3
size: .

DNA: TGTGCCAGTACCGTCGGACCCGGGGGAAACACTGAAGCTTTCTTT
CDR3: CASTVGPGGNTEAFF
D: .
J: TRBJ1-1
V: TRBV19
size: .

DNA: TGTGCCAGCAGCACTCCCGGGACAGCTAATGAAAAACTGTTTTTT
CDR3: CASSTPGTANEKLFF
D: TRBD1
J: TRBJ1-4
V: TRBV5-8
size: once

DNA: TGTGCCAGTGTCGGCGGGAGGCCCACCGGGGAGCTGTTTTTT
CDR3: CASVGGRPTGELFF
D: TRBD2
J: TRBJ2-2
V: TRBV19
size: .

DNA: TGTGCCAGCAGCCCTGGACTAGCGGGACCCGATACGCAGTATTTT
CDR3: CASSPGLAGPDTQYF
D: TRBD2
J: TRBJ2-3
V: TRBV28
size: .

DNA: TGTGCCACCCCAGGGGAAGGAACAGGGATGAGGGAGACCCAGTACTTC
CDR3: CATPGEGTGMRETQYF
D: .
J: TRBJ2-5
V: TRBV19
size: once

DNA: TGTGCCAGCAGTTACAAGGAGGGGGGGCCTAGCAATCAGCCCCAGCATTTT
CDR3: CASSYKEGGPSNQPQHF
D: .
J: TRBJ1-5
V: TRBV6-2/TRBV6-3
size: once

DNA: TGTGCCAGCAGGACCCCTTCGGGCAATCAGCCCCAGCATTTT
CDR3: CASRTPSGNQPQHF
D: .
J: TRBJ1-5
V: TRBV28
size: .

DNA: TGCGCCAGCAGCCGATTGGGGGGCGTCGACAATGAGCAGTTCTTC
CDR3: CASSRLGGVDNEQFF
D: .
J: TRBJ2-1
V: TRBV4-1
size: .

DNA: TGTGCCAGCAGTCACAATTGGGGAGGGGGCACTGAAGCTTTCTTT
CDR3: CASSHNWGGGTEAFF
D: .
J: TRBJ1-1
V: TRBV6-6
size: .

DNA: TGTGCCATCAGTGAGTCGAGGGAGAACTATGGCTACACCTTC
CDR3: CAISESRENYGYTF
D: .
J: TRBJ1-2
V: TRBV10-3
size: .

DNA: TGCGCCAGCAGTGAGTCTGGGACAGACTCTGGAAACACCATATATTTT
CDR3: CASSESGTDSGNTIYF
D: TRBD1
J: TRBJ1-3
V: TRBV10-2
size: .

DNA: TGCAGCGTTGAATGGGTGGGCGGCTATGGCTACACCTTC
CDR3: CSVEWVGGYGYTF
D: .
J: TRBJ1-2
V: TRBV29-1
size: .

DNA: TGTGCCAGCAGTCGGGAGATTATAGAAGCCCAGTACTTC
CDR3: CASSREIIEAQYF
D: .
J: TRBJ2-5
V: TRBV28
size: .

DNA: TGTGCCGGCCGGACAGGGGGTAATTCACCCCTCCACTTT
CDR3: CAGRTGGNSPLHF
D: TRBD1
J: TRBJ1-6
V: TRBV19
size: .

DNA: TGTGCCACGCAGGGAGTGGGCTACGAGCAGTACTTC
CDR3: CATQGVGYEQYF
D: .
J: TRBJ2-7
V: TRBV28
size: .

DNA: TGTGCCAGCAGCTTCACACCGCTGAACACTGAAGCTTTCTTT
CDR3: CASSFTPLNTEAFF
D: .
J: TRBJ1-1
V: TRBV6-5
size: .

DNA: TGTGCCAGCAGCCAAGGGGGCCGAGGGGCAGTGAGTGAGCAGTACTTC
CDR3: CASSQGGRGAVSEQYF
D: .
J: TRBJ2-7
V: TRBV14
size: .

DNA: TGTGCCAGCAGTCTCCTGGGGGCAGCTAATGAAAAACTGTTTTTT
CDR3: CASSLLGAANEKLFF
D: .
J: TRBJ1-4
V: TRBV28
size: .

DNA: TGTGCCAGCACCCCGATGGAGGGGTACGAGCAGTACTTC
CDR3: CASTPMEGYEQYF
D: .
J: TRBJ2-7
V: TRBV28
size: .

DNA: TGTGCCAGCAGTCTACGGTTGAACACTGAAGCTTTCTTT
CDR3: CASSLRLNTEAFF
D: .
J: TRBJ1-1
V: TRBV28
size: .

DNA: TGCGCCAGCAGCCAAGATCTGGGTGGGGGGGACACTGAAGCTTTCTTT
CDR3: CASSQDLGGGDTEAFF
D: .
J: TRBJ1-1
V: TRBV4-3
size: .

DNA: TGTGCCAGCAGCTTAGACGGACTAGCGGGAGTAAACTACAATGAGCAGTTCTTC
CDR3: CASSLDGLAGVNYNEQFF
D: TRBD2
J: TRBJ2-1
V: TRBV7-9
size: .

DNA: TGTGCCAGCACGGCCGGGAATTATGGCTACACCTTC
CDR3: CASTAGNYGYTF
D: .
J: TRBJ1-2
V: TRBV28
size: .

DNA: TGTGCCAGCAGCTCGTATACATCTCGGGTCAACACTGAAGCTTTCTTT
CDR3: CASSSYTSRVNTEAFF
D: .
J: TRBJ1-1
V: TRBV11-2
size: .

DNA: TGTGCCACCAGCGCGCGACAGAATTCACCCCTCCACTTT
CDR3: CATSARQNSPLHF
D: .
J: TRBJ1-6
V: TRBV15
size: .

DNA: TGTGCCAGTAGGACCACAGGGGCCACCTATGGCTACACCTTC
CDR3: CASRTTGATYGYTF
D: TRBD1
J: TRBJ1-2
V: TRBV28
size: .

DNA: TGTGCCAGCAGCGATCCCAAGGGGGAGTCGGCCTACGAGCAGTACTTC
CDR3: CASSDPKGESAYEQYF
D: .
J: TRBJ2-7
V: TRBV9
size: .

DNA: TGTGCCAGCAGCCCCTTTTTGGGGCAGGGCGGGGAGCTGTTTTTT
CDR3: CASSPFLGQGGELFF
D: .
J: TRBJ2-2
V: TRBV7-2
size: once

DNA: TGTGCCAGCAGTTTAGTAGGGCAGCCCCAGCATTTT
CDR3: CASSLVGQPQHF
D: .
J: TRBJ1-5
V: TRBV27
size: .

DNA: TGTGCCAGCAGCTTAAACCGACAGGGCTATGGCTACACCTTC
CDR3: CASSLNRQGYGYTF
D: TRBD1
J: TRBJ1-2
V: TRBV7-2
size: .

DNA: TGTGCCAGCAGCCCACCGGGACTAGCGGGACCAGATACGCAGTATTTT
CDR3: CASSPPGLAGPDTQYF
D: TRBD2
J: TRBJ2-3
V: TRBV4-2
size: .

DNA: TGTGCCAGCAGCCACGGGCCCTCGACGGAGCTGTTTTTT
CDR3: CASSHGPSTELFF
D: .
J: TRBJ2-2
V: TRBV28
size: .

DNA: TGCGCCAGCAGCTTGGCGGGGACACAGTATGGCTACACCTTC
CDR3: CASSLAGTQYGYTF
D: .
J: TRBJ1-2
V: TRBV5-1
size: .

DNA: TGTGCCAGCAGCTTAGGGGGCCCCTCCTCTGAAGCTTTCTTT
CDR3: CASSLGGPSSEAFF
D: .
J: TRBJ1-1
V: TRBV7-6
size: .

DNA: TGTGCCAGCAGCCAAGAAATATTCGGGTCAGAAAAACTGTTTTTT
CDR3: CASSQEIFGSEKLFF
D: .
J: TRBJ1-4
V: TRBV14
size: .

DNA: TGTGCCAGCAGTAGTGATGAAAAACTGTTTTTT
CDR3: CASSSDEKLFF
D: .
J: TRBJ1-4
V: TRBV2
size: .

DNA: TGTGCCAGCAGTTATTCCGACAGGATTGAAGCTTTCTTT
CDR3: CASSYSDRIEAFF
D: .
J: TRBJ1-1
V: TRBV6-5
size: .

DNA: TGTGCCAGCATCCGAGCGGGAGGCTCCTACGAGCAGTACTTC
CDR3: CASIRAGGSYEQYF
D: TRBD2
J: TRBJ2-7
V: TRBV27
size: .

DNA: TGTGCCAGCAGCGCTGACAACTATGGCTACACCTTC
CDR3: CASSADNYGYTF
D: .
J: TRBJ1-2
V: TRBV5-4
size: .

DNA: TGTGCCAGCAGTTTAAGGGGTGGGACCGGGGAGCTGTTTTTT
CDR3: CASSLRGGTGELFF
D: .
J: TRBJ2-2
V: TRBV28
size: .

DNA: TGCAGCGTTGAAGTTCACCCCCAAGAGACCCAGTACTTC
CDR3: CSVEVHPQETQYF
D: .
J: TRBJ2-5
V: TRBV29-1
size: once

DNA: TGCAGCGTAACCGGGACAAGGTACACTGAAGCTTTCTTT
CDR3: CSVTGTRYTEAFF
D: .
J: TRBJ1-1
V: TRBV29-1
size: .

DNA: TGCAGCGTTGAAGAAGGGAGGGACTTCTATGGCTACACCTTC
CDR3: CSVEEGRDFYGYTF
D: .
J: TRBJ1-2
V: TRBV29-1
size: .

DNA: TGTGCCAGCAGCTTGACTGGCGGAGATGAAAAACTGTTTTTT
CDR3: CASSLTGGDEKLFF
D: .
J: TRBJ1-4
V: TRBV5-6
size: .

DNA: TGTGCCAGTAGTACCCTAGCGGGAGTCGAGACCCAGTACTTC
CDR3: CASSTLAGVETQYF
D: TRBD2
J: TRBJ2-5
V: TRBV19
size: .

DNA: TGTGCCAGCAGCTTAAGTAGTGACACTGAAGCTTTCTTT
CDR3: CASSLSSDTEAFF
D: .
J: TRBJ1-1
V: TRBV11-3
size: once

DNA: TGTGCCAGTAGTCCCCCGGGAGGAGAGGGCTACACCTTC
CDR3: CASSPPGGEGYTF
D: .
J: TRBJ1-2
V: TRBV19
size: .

DNA: TGTGCCAGCAGTTACGACAGGGAGAATACTGAAGCTTTCTTT
CDR3: CASSYDRENTEAFF
D: TRBD1
J: TRBJ1-1
V: TRBV6-6
size: .

DNA: TGTGCCAGCAGTGAACCCCTTTTTTCTGAAGCTTTCTTT
CDR3: CASSEPLFSEAFF
D: .
J: TRBJ1-1
V: TRBV25-1
size: .

DNA: TGTGCCAGCAGTTACCCAGCGGGAGCATTGGCAGGTGAGCAGTTCTTC
CDR3: CASSYPAGALAGEQFF
D: TRBD2
J: TRBJ2-1
V: TRBV6-2/TRBV6-3
size: .